Listed here are 18 T cell receptor beta chains from one sample, sequenced in a study of molecular identifiers for immune sequencing clone quantification. TCRdb analysed the PCR reads with MiXCR anew, one entry per CDR3 protein. The table lists about half a million distinct CDR3 sequences, about 25% of them singletons. Input material: naive CD8+ T cells from blood, with Jurkat cell RNA spiked in. The subset denotes: FACS-sorted CD8+CD4-CCR7+CD45RA+ naive T cells. These receptors were taken from a human donor in good health. Some libraries in this study had Jurkat cell RNA spiked in.

Worth noting for this clonotype: At one end the junction does not follow the germline gene, possibly because of a read error. The gene calls are TRBV14 and TRBJ2-7; the match to TRBD2 covers 12 bases. CDR3 length: 16 amino acids. Germline V lookup: CDR1 SGHDN, CDR2 FVKESK. CDR3 coding DNA: TGTGCCAGCAGCCCTGGACTAGCGGGGAGCCTTGGGGAGCAGTCCTTC. This sequence encodes CASSPGLAGSLGEQSF.

This clonotype was observed a handful of times. Being one base from a much bigger clone, this may be a read error. The chain uses TRBV29-1 and TRBJ1-1, with a possible D match to TRBD1 (5 bases). The CDR3 is made up of 11 amino acids. Germline V CDR1 and CDR2: SQVTM, ANQGSEA. Trimming removed 4 bases from V and 8 bases from J, with 11 bases in between. CDR3 nucleotides: TGCAGCGTTGGAGCGGGGGAAGAAGCTTTCTTT. Amino acid sequence: CSVGAGEEAFF.

This clonotype was found a few times. The V gene is TRBV19, the J gene TRBJ1-1, with D perhaps TRBD1 (6 bases). Trimming pared 4 bases from V and 5 bases from J, leaving 17 bases between. The CDR3 loop spans 15 amino acids. CDR1 and CDR2 (germline): LNHDA, SQIVND (reference sequence). CDR3 sequence (DNA): TGTGCCAGTAGTAGTATGGGGGGCGCGTGGACTGAAGCTTTCTTT. The encoded protein is CASSSMGGAWTEAFF.

The CDR3 region has the DNA TGTGCCAGCAGTACCAATAGCGGCAGCTCCTACGAGCAGTACTTC. Its translation is CASSTNSGSSYEQYF. The chain recombines TRBV27 with TRBJ2-7, with D possibly TRBD2 on 6 matching bases. Between the trimmed V and J ends, which lost 5 bases and 0 bases, there was a span of 14 bases. Per germline, CDR1 MNHEY and CDR2 SMNVEV (reference sequence). The CDR3 runs 15 residues.

A word on this clonotype: Just one base apart from a much larger clone, this may be a read error. CDR3: CASSQERPGGPDLYNSPPHF. DNA for the CDR3: TGTGCCAGCAGCCAAGAACGGCCAGGGGGGCCCGACCTCTATAATTCACCCCCCCACTTT. The chain employs TRBV14 and TRBJ1-6, with 7 bases matching TRBD1. The CDR3 extends over 20 amino acids. The germline gives CDR1 SGHDN, CDR2 FVKESK.

This rearrangement joins TRBV20-1 to TRBJ2-7; tentatively, D is TRBD1 (5 bases). The CDR3 sequence is 15 residues long. V was pared by 3 bases and J by 0 bases, with 15 bases between. In germline, CDR1 is DFQATT, CDR2 SNEGSKA (reference sequence). The CDR3 loop reads CSARGGTGYSYEQYF. The CDR3 region has the DNA TGCAGTGCTAGGGGTGGAACAGGCTACTCCTACGAGCAGTACTTC.

As DNA, the CDR3 is TGTGCCAGCAGCCCTATGACAGGGCCTAATGAAAAACTGTTTTTT. As protein: CASSPMTGPNEKLFF. The chain links TRBV28 to TRBJ1-4; the match to TRBD1 covers 7 bases. After removal of 6 bases from V and 3 bases from J, the junction contained 7 bases not matched to a gene. Germline CDR1 reads MDHEN; CDR2 reads SYDVKM. The CDR3 spans 15 residues.

As for this clonotype: A much larger clone lies one base from this, so it may be a read error. The chain couples TRBV5-1 to TRBJ2-5, with 7 bases that match TRBD2. Germline lookup yields CDR1 SGHRS and CDR2 YFSETQ. The CDR3 loop spans 16 amino acids. Trimming at V came to 5 bases and at J to 4 bases, leaving 14 bases not matched to a gene. The CDR3 loop reads CASRAPLAGERETQYF. The CDR3 DNA sequence: TGCGCCAGCAGAGCCCCCTTGGCGGGGGAACGAGAGACCCAGTACTTC.

The sample holds a few counts of this clonotype. The chain recombines TRBV5-4 with TRBJ1-4; possible D gene TRBD1, 6 bases. This CDR3 region has 15 residues. V was cut by 2 bases and J by 7 bases, with 15 bases left in between. CDR1 is SGHNT and CDR2 is YYREEE in the germline V gene (reference sequence). The CDR3 coding sequence is TGTGCCAGCAGCTTTCGGGGCGGGGGCGTTGAAAAACTGTTTTTT. It specifies CASSFRGGGVEKLFF.

In this sample, this clonotype turned up a few times. The V and J genes are TRBV19 and TRBJ2-2, with 7 bases lining up with TRBD1. The CDR3 is made up of 13 amino acids. Germline loops: CDR1 LNHDA, CDR2 SQIVND (reference sequence). J lost 5 bases, V lost 6 bases, and 3 bases had no gene match. Written as DNA, the CDR3 is TGTGCCAGTAGGGGCAGGGGGACCGGGGAGCTGTTTTTT. Residues: CASRGRGTGELFF.

To note about this clonotype: A much larger clone is a single base away; this may be a read error. This rearrangement joins TRBV21-1 to TRBJ1-5; no check of the table's D call, TRBD1, against the DNA was made. TRBV21-1 is labeled a pseudogene. This CDR3 has 21 residues. CDR3 amino acids: CASSKVRDSGQLRDSNQPQHF. The CDR3 DNA reads as TGTGCCAGCAGCAAAGTTCGAGATTCGGGACAGCTGAGAGATAGCAATCAGCCCCAGCATTTT.

Comment on this clonotype: A much larger clonotype is one base distant, so this may be a read error. J is TRBJ2-7 and V is TRBV30; D gene uncertain. Germline CDR1 GTSNPN, CDR2 SVGIG (reference sequence). V was clipped by 2 bases and J by 2 bases, with 10 bases between them. This CDR3 is built from 13 residues. Written as DNA, the CDR3 is TGTGCCTGGAGTCTATCCGGACCCTACGAGCAGTACTTC. Translation gives CAWSLSGPYEQYF.

This clonotype was observed a few times. The rearrangement uses TRBV7-2 and TRBJ1-2; 9 bases match TRBD1. Trimming removed 5 bases from V and 5 bases from J; junction bases left unmatched: 9. The CDR3 has 15 amino acids. Per germline, CDR1 SGHTA and CDR2 FQGNSA. The CDR3 loop is CASSPTGTGKYGYTF. Here the CDR3 DNA reads TGTGCCAGCAGCCCCACCGGGACAGGGAAGTATGGCTACACCTTC.

The chain is built from TRBV20-1 and TRBJ2-5; D unresolved. V was cut by 6 bases and J by 5 bases, with 16 bases left in between. The CDR3 spans 13 residues. Germline lookup yields CDR1 DFQATT and CDR2 SNEGSKA (reference sequence). Written as DNA, the CDR3 is TGCAGTGCACCAATTGGCCCAGCGGAGACCCAGTACTTC. This encodes CSAPIGPAETQYF.

In regard to this clonotype: One base away lies a much larger clone, so this may be a sequencing read error. The chain couples TRBV27 to TRBJ1-5; tentatively, D is TRBD1 (5 bases). CDR3 length: 15 amino acids. CDR1 and CDR2 from the germline V gene are MNHEY and SMNVEV (reference sequence). CDR3: CACSLYGGGNQPQHF. The CDR3 nucleotides are TGTGCCTGCAGTTTATATGGGGGTGGCAATCAGCCCCAGCATTTT.

A remark on this clonotype: A single base separates this from a much larger clone, so it may be a read error. This chain joins TRBV7-9 and TRBJ1-1; a weak D match, TRBD1 (6 bases). CDR1 and CDR2 from the germline V gene are SEHNR and FQNEAQ (reference sequence). The CDR3 is 11 residues long. CDR3 in DNA: TGTGCCAGCAGCTTAGTGGGGGCCGCTTCCTTT. Amino acids: CASSLVGAASF.

V usage is TRBV5-1 and J usage is TRBJ2-1; 12 bases line up with TRBD2. The CDR3 length is 20 residues. Germline assignment: CDR1 SGHRS and CDR2 YFSETQ. The ends lost 0 bases at V and 6 bases at J; junction bases unmatched: 16. The CDR3 sequence: CASSLVTSGRQFQPSNEQFF. The CDR3 DNA sequence: TGCGCCAGCAGCTTGGTGACTAGCGGGAGACAGTTTCAGCCCTCCAATGAGCAGTTCTTC.

This clonotype has just a few counts. V is TRBV20-1 and J is TRBJ1-4; D gene unclear. Trimming took off 8 bases at V and 7 bases at J, with 17 bases between the two ends. Germline lookup yields CDR1 DFQATT and CDR2 SNEGSKA (reference sequence). The CDR3 totals 13 residues. The CDR3 spells CSPTAGESEKLFF. For the CDR3, the DNA is TGCAGTCCCACGGCCGGAGAAAGTGAAAAACTGTTTTTT.